This T cell receptor (beta chain) appears in the sequencing data of a study of T cell repertoires in cytomegalovirus infection. As for the study in general: Recently described HLA-C-restricted plus well-studied HLA-B-restricted CMV epitopes were used. Overall study findings and caveats: Ex vivo responses were dominated by HLA-C-restricted CMV-specific TCR beta clonotypes.

Via MiXCR, TCRdb re-called the reads, giving one row per CDR3 protein. This sample has over 250,000 distinct CDR3 sequences, with 22% found just once. This clonotype has just a few counts. What it binds is unknown. This CDR3 spans 16 amino acids. V lost 2 bases and J lost 3; bases outside the gene matches: 6. Germline V gives CDR1 SGHRS, CDR2 YFSETQ. The clonotype originates from a human donor in good health (CMV status not recorded). Some clones in this sample may be carry-over from other donors' samples. The input for sequencing was cultured PBMCs, taken from culture after CMV antigen stimulation. The chain couples TRBV5-1 to TRBJ2-7, with 12 bases aligning to TRBD2. CDR3 in amino acids: CASSFGLAGTGYEQYF. In DNA form, the CDR3 reads TGCGCCAGCAGCTTTGGACTAGCGGGAACAGGCTACGAGCAGTACTTC.